This T cell receptor beta chain was documented in a study of Tregs in tolerant kidney transplant recipients. Of note for this clone: Antigen: not known.

This CDR3 spans 15 amino acids. CDR1 is SGHRS, CDR2 YFSETQ, per germline. V shed 0 bases and J shed 4 bases, with 11 bases lying between them. Findings and limits, study-wide: Antigen-driven expansion was suggested because donor-specific Tregs expanded more than all Tregs in tolerant patients. Activated donor B cell expansion appeared to reveal the most relevant donor-specific TCRbeta repertoire.

Profiled with immunoSEQ multiplex PCR; TCRdb holds only in-frame clones, not every one. The sample records under 85,000 clones, 85% to 90% being singletons. Specimen: CD4+ T cells from blood, collected before the transplant. This receptor was identified in a human donor who received a combined kidney and bone marrow transplant. The chain couples TRBV5-1 to TRBJ2-1; possible D gene TRBD1, 5 bases. The CDR3 coding sequence is TGCGCCAGCAGCTTGGACCCACAGGAATACAATGAGCAGTTCTTC. Translated: CASSLDPQEYNEQFF.